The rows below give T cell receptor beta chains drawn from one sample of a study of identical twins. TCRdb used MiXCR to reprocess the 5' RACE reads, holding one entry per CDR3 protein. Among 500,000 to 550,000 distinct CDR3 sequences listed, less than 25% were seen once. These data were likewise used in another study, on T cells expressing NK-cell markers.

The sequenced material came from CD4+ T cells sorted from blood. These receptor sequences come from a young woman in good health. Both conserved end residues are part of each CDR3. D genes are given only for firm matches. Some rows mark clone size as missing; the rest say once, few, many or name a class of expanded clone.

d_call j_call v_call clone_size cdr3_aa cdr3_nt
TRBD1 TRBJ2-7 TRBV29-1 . CSVLGTGGYEQYF TGCAGCGTCCTCGGGACAGGGGGTTACGAGCAGTACTTC
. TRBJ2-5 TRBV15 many CATSRDLAETQYF TGTGCCACCAGCAGAGATCTCGCGGAGACCCAGTACTTC
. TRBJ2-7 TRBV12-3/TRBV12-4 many CASRLSYGEQYF TGTGCCAGCAGACTTAGTTATGGCGAGCAGTACTTC
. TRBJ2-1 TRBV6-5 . CAIRREQFF TGTGCCATTCGAAGAGAGCAGTTCTTC
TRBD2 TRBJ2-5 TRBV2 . CASSATSGGTTRTQYF TGTGCCAGCAGTGCGACTAGCGGGGGCACTACGAGGACCCAGTACTTC
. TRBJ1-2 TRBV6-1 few CASSEAGDYGYTF TGTGCCAGCAGTGAAGCAGGGGACTATGGCTACACCTTC
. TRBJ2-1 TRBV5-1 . CASSLGLARNEQFF TGCGCCAGCAGCTTGGGACTGGCGCGAAATGAGCAGTTCTTC
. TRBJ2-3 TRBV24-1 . CATSLGGSTDTQYF TGTGCCACCAGTCTCGGGGGCTCCACAGATACGCAGTATTTT
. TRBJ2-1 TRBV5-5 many CASSLTDEQFF TGTGCCAGCAGCTTGACGGATGAGCAGTTCTTC
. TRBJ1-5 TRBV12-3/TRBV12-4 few CASSFVENQPQHF TGTGCCAGCAGTTTCGTCGAGAATCAGCCCCAGCATTTT
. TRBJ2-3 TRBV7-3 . CASSSLGSEVSTDTQYF TGTGCCAGCAGCTCGCTCGGGTCTGAAGTTAGCACAGATACGCAGTATTTT